This TCR beta chain emerged from a study of Graves' ophthalmopathy and Graves' hyperthyroidism. As the template, RNA transcripts were used to amplify TCR beta CDR3 regions. HTBI primers primed a first-round RT-PCR, and a second-round multiplex PCR followed. TCRdb passed the multiplex PCR reads through MiXCR, listing each CDR3 protein once. There are around 520,000 distinct CDR3 sequences in the sample; under 45% occur only once, and around 4.6% lies in the top ten. This CDR3 has 16 residues. Per germline, CDR1 DFQATT and CDR2 SNEGSKA (reference sequence). The V gene end was trimmed by 1 base and the J gene end by 1 base; junction bases not matched to a gene: 9. Enrollment excluded any patients with other autoimmune diseases, uncontrolled infections, pregnancy or lactation. Reliance was placed on clinical symptoms, serum thyroxine, TRAb, thyroid ultrasound and orbital computed tomography for diagnosis.

A note on this clonotype: Its target is unknown.

Study conclusions and caveats: Blood also harbored most expanded thyroid clonotypes above 0.001 frequency. A roughly 80% specificity and around 90% sensitivity were achieved by a 13-signature model that separated ophthalmopathy from stable hyperthyroidism.

The V gene is TRBV20-1, the J gene TRBJ1-1; 7 bases agree with TRBD1. The sequencing sample was made of peripheral blood or thyroid tissue (not recorded which). The clonotype comes from an adult man with Graves' hyperthyroidism. In DNA form, the CDR3 reads TGCAGTGCTAGAGCCCCATCGGACAGGACGAACACTGAAGCTTTCTTT. Translation gives CSARAPSDRTNTEAFF.